What follows are 27 T cell receptor beta chains derived from one specimen sequenced in a study of blood T cell repertoires in COVID-19. Profiled with immunoSEQ multiplex PCR; TCRdb holds only in-frame clones, not every one. The sample contains under 95,000 clones, 88% of which appear only once. Material for sequencing was peripheral blood. These TCRs come from a human donor in a cohort sampled during active COVID-19.

The gene calls are TRBV25-1 and TRBJ2-3, with TRBD1 identical over 10 bases. With 6 bases clipped from V and 3 bases from J, the junction kept 12 bases outside the gene matches. The CDR3 covers 17 residues. In germline, CDR1 is MGHDK, CDR2 SYGVNS. The DNA for the CDR3 is TGTGCCAGCAGGCTATCCGGGACAGGGGTCGGAACAGATACGCAGTATTTT. It codes for CASRLSGTGVGTDTQYF.

This chain links TRBV4-3 with TRBJ2-3, with 8 bases matching TRBD1. V lost 0 bases, J lost 4 bases, and 6 bases stayed unmatched. The germline CDR1 and CDR2 sequences are LGHNA and YSLEER. The CDR3 runs 16 residues. CDR3: CASSQDPGQGADTQYF. The CDR3 DNA reads as TGCGCCAGCAGCCAAGACCCCGGACAGGGTGCAGATACGCAGTATTTT.

The rearrangement joins TRBV19 to TRBJ2-3, with D maybe TRBD1 (5 bases). The V gene's germline CDR1 is LNHDA and CDR2 SQIVND (reference sequence). The CDR3 covers 14 residues. Trimming removed 2 bases from V and 2 bases from J, with 8 bases in between. CDR3 nucleotide sequence: TGTGCCAGTAGTATACGGACAACCACAGATACGCAGTATTTT. Its protein product is CASSIRTTTDTQYF.

This sequence joins TRBV21-1 and TRBJ1-2; the DNA was not used to check the table's D call, TRBD1. TRBV21-1 constitutes a pseudogene. The CDR3 sequence is 16 residues long. The CDR3 spells CASSKWAQGRNYGYTF. The CDR3 nucleotides read TGTGCCAGCAGCAAATGGGCCCAGGGGAGAAACTATGGCTACACCTTC.

The V gene is TRBV4-3, the J gene TRBJ2-7; the D gene is possibly TRBD1 (7 bases). The V and J ends lost 4 bases and 7 bases respectively, with 11 bases between them. CDR3 length equals 12 residues. Germline lookup yields CDR1 LGHNA and CDR2 YSLEER. This CDR3 reads CASSPTGREQYF. The DNA for the CDR3 is TGCGCCAGCAGCCCGACAGGGAGGGAGCAGTACTTC.

This clone has a handful of counts. The chain employs TRBV5-1 and TRBJ1-1; TRBD1 matches at 9 bases. V was pared by 0 bases and J by 9 bases, with 9 bases of the junction left unmatched. The CDR3 is 15 residues long. Germline V lookup: CDR1 SGHRS, CDR2 YFSETQ. Here the CDR3 DNA reads TGCGCCAGCAGCTTGGCGGGACAGGGCCGGTCGAAAGCTTTCTTT. Translated: CASSLAGQGRSKAFF.

The chain couples TRBV11-2 to TRBJ1-1; D may be TRBD1 (6 bases). Germline V lookup: CDR1 SGHAT, CDR2 FQNNGV. This CDR3 region has 14 residues. V gave up 4 bases and J gave up 3 bases, with 12 bases separating them. This chain's CDR3 is CASSSKGGYTEAFF. CDR3 coding DNA: TGTGCCAGCAGCTCAAAGGGGGGGTACACTGAAGCTTTCTTT.

The chain uses TRBV5-1 and TRBJ2-5; 15 bases map to TRBD2. From germline, CDR1 is SGHRS and CDR2 YFSETQ. The CDR3 extends over 16 amino acids. V lost 4 bases, J lost 5 bases, and 6 bases stayed unmatched. The DNA for the CDR3 is TGCGCCAGCAGCACGGGACTAGCGGGAGGTGGGGAGACCCAGTACTTC. As protein: CASSTGLAGGGETQYF.

This CDR3 reads CASSLYGDNSPLHF. For the CDR3, the DNA is TGTGCCAGCAGCTTGTACGGGGATAATTCACCCCTCCACTTT. This rearrangement joins TRBV7-9 to TRBJ1-6; D unclear. Germline values: CDR1 SEHNR, CDR2 FQNEAQ (reference sequence). This CDR3 has 14 residues. Trimming removed 3 bases at V and 5 bases at J, with 8 bases between.

The rearrangement uses TRBV19 and TRBJ1-1; 8 bases agree with TRBD1. The length of the CDR3 is 15 residues. The V gene end was trimmed by 9 bases and the J gene end by 3 bases; junction bases not matched to a gene: 12. CDR1 and CDR2 (germline): LNHDA, SQIVND (reference sequence). The CDR3: CASRAGTGLDTEAFF. The CDR3 region has the DNA TGTGCCAGCCGGGCCGGGACAGGTCTAGACACTGAAGCTTTCTTT.

The rearrangement uses TRBV2 and TRBJ2-5; TRBD2 matches 9 bases. The germline V gene encodes CDR1 SNHLY and CDR2 FYNNEI. This CDR3 has 14 residues. J was trimmed by 5 bases and V by 6 bases; bases with no gene match: 7. The CDR3 DNA is TGTGCCAGCAGGAGGACTAGCGTAGAGGAGACCCAGTACTTC. This encodes CASRRTSVEETQYF.

This rearrangement joins TRBV5-4 to TRBJ2-5, with 11 bases identical to TRBD2. V lost 1 base, J lost 5 bases, and 7 bases stayed unmatched. The length of the CDR3 is 16 residues. The germline V gene has CDR1 SGHNT and CDR2 YYREEE (reference sequence). The CDR3 sequence is CASSLSSGGLRETQYF. DNA for the CDR3: TGTGCCAGCAGCTTGTCTAGCGGGGGGTTACGGGAGACCCAGTACTTC.

This chain uses TRBV7-2 with TRBJ2-1; D is unresolved. From germline, CDR1 is SGHTA and CDR2 FQGNSA. The CDR3 length is 14 residues. V lost 1 base to trimming and J lost 5 bases, with 9 bases between them. This CDR3 is CASSLDRRDNEQFF. CDR3 in DNA: TGTGCCAGCAGCTTAGACCGCCGAGACAATGAGCAGTTCTTC.

The chain recombines TRBV11-3 with TRBJ1-3; the match to TRBD1 covers 10 bases. After removal of 2 bases from V and 1 base from J, the junction contained 5 bases not matched to a gene. The CDR3 is 17 residues long. In germline, CDR1 is SGHNT, CDR2 YENEEA. DNA of the CDR3: TGTGCCAGCAGCTTACGGACAGGGGGATTATCTGGAAACACCATATATTTT. Its translation: CASSLRTGGLSGNTIYF.

The chain carries TRBV9 and TRBJ1-6; 7 positions agree with TRBD1. Germline loops: CDR1 SGDLS, CDR2 YYNGEE. The CDR3 is made up of 16 amino acids. V shed 0 bases and J 7 bases; nucleotides not matched to a gene: 7. CDR3 DNA sequence: TGTGCCAGCAGCGTAGGAGGGGCCAGGGGGAATTCACCCCTCCACTTT. Translated: CASSVGGARGNSPLHF.

A remark on this clone: This same CDR3 is encoded by further DNA sequences in the sample. V is TRBV18 and J is TRBJ2-1; TRBD2 is a possible D gene (6 bases). Germline V gives CDR1 KGHSH, CDR2 LQKENI. V dropped 2 bases and J dropped 0 bases, with 8 bases sitting between them. This CDR3 contains 15 residues. The CDR3 DNA reads as TGTGCCAGCTCACCAGGAGGGAGCTCCTACAATGAGCAGTTCTTC. This sequence encodes CASSPGGSSYNEQFF.

The J gene is TRBJ2-1, the V gene TRBV28, with D possibly being TRBD2 (6 bases). The CDR3 is made up of 15 amino acids. The V end was cut by 7 bases, the J end by 2 bases, with 15 bases between. Germline CDR1 MDHEN, CDR2 SYDVKM. CDR3: CASTRRDFAYNEQFF. CDR3 bases: TGTGCCAGCACTCGCCGGGACTTCGCCTACAATGAGCAGTTCTTC.

This chain connects TRBV5-1 to TRBJ2-1; the match to TRBD2 covers 9 bases. CDR1 is SGHRS and CDR2 is YFSETQ in the germline V gene. V was clipped by 3 bases and J by 7 bases; unmatched bases: 8. The CDR3 is 15 residues long. Here the CDR3 reads CASSYGAGGQNEQFF. CDR3 DNA sequence: TGCGCCAGCAGCTACGGAGCGGGGGGTCAGAATGAGCAGTTCTTC.

J is TRBJ1-2 and V is TRBV12-3 or TRBV12-4; D is ambiguous. CDR3 length: 12 amino acids. The ends were cut back, 3 bases at V and 10 bases at J, with 12 bases in the middle. The DNA for the CDR3 is TGTGCCAGCAGTTTCTCGTCAGGCCTCTACACCTTC. Residues: CASSFSSGLYTF.

The V call is TRBV27, the J call TRBJ1-1; 10 positions agree with TRBD1. CDR1 and CDR2 from the germline V gene are MNHEY and SMNVEV (reference sequence). The CDR3 is made up of 14 amino acids. After removal of 6 bases from V and 8 bases from J, the junction contained 9 bases not matched to a gene. For the CDR3, the DNA is TGTGCCAGCAGGCTGATCGGGACAGGGGAGGAAGCTTTCTTT. Encoded protein: CASRLIGTGEEAFF.

The J gene is TRBJ2-7, the V gene TRBV3-1 (or the pseudogene TRBV3-2); 15 nucleotides agree with TRBD2. CDR3 size: 15 residues. With 5 bases clipped from V and 7 bases from J, the junction kept 6 bases outside the gene matches. The germline V gene has CDR1 LGHDT and CDR2 YNNKEL (reference sequence). The CDR3 is CASSSSGTSGGEQYF. The DNA of the CDR3 is TGTGCCAGCAGCTCCTCCGGGACTAGCGGGGGGGAGCAGTACTTC.

This sequence joins TRBV11-3 and TRBJ2-3, with D possibly being TRBD2 (5 bases). This CDR3 comprises 16 residues. CDR1 and CDR2 (germline): SGHNT, YENEEA. Between the trimmed V and J ends, which lost 1 base and 0 bases, there was a span of 11 bases. The CDR3 DNA sequence: TGTGCCAGCAGCTTAGCGGCCAGGACTAGCACAGATACGCAGTATTTT. This codes for CASSLAARTSTDTQYF.

V usage is TRBV27 and J usage is TRBJ2-1; 11 positions agree with TRBD2. The CDR3 spans 13 residues. V trimming: 3 bases; J trimming: 15 bases; junction bases outside the gene matches: 7. Germline V gene sequence: CDR1 MNHEY, CDR2 SMNVEV (reference sequence). The CDR3 loop is CASSFSGRALVFF. The CDR3, as DNA: TGTGCCAGCAGTTTTAGCGGGAGGGCCCTCGTGTTCTTC.

The J gene is TRBJ1-1, the V gene TRBV9, with TRBD1 as a possible D gene (5 bases). Germline-derived CDR1 and CDR2 are SGDLS and YYNGEE. This CDR3 is built from 15 residues. Trimming took 0 bases from V and 5 from J, leaving 14 bases between them. The CDR3 spells CASSVATSGGTEAFF. CDR3 DNA sequence: TGTGCCAGCAGCGTAGCTACGTCGGGGGGGACTGAAGCTTTCTTT.

This chain connects TRBV28 to TRBJ2-1; 7 bases agree with TRBD2. Germline V gene sequence: CDR1 MDHEN, CDR2 SYDVKM. CDR3 size: 16 residues. V lost 6 bases to trimming and J lost 4 bases; unmatched junction nucleotides: 12. The CDR3 sequence is CASRPSTSERYNEQFF. DNA for the CDR3: TGTGCCAGCAGGCCGAGTACTAGCGAAAGATACAATGAGCAGTTCTTC.

This clone was picked up a small number of times. V gene TRBV11-3 combines with J gene TRBJ2-7, with D possibly matching TRBD2 (5 bases). This CDR3 is built from 15 residues. Trimming took off 0 bases at V and 2 bases at J, with 11 bases between the two ends. CDR1 is SGHNT, CDR2 YENEEA, per germline. The CDR3 sequence: CASSLDLGEAYEQYF. In DNA, the CDR3 is TGTGCCAGCAGCTTAGATCTCGGGGAAGCCTACGAGCAGTACTTC. Filled out from reference TRBV11-3 and TRBJ2-7, the complete variable domain reads EAGVVQSPRYKIIEKKQPVAFWCNPISGHNTLYWYLQNLGQGPELLIRYENEEAVDDSQLPKDRFSAERLKGVDSTLKIQPAELGDSAVYLCASSLDLGEAYEQYFGPGTRLTVT.

The rearrangement links TRBV19 to TRBJ2-5; 11 bases are shared with TRBD2. In germline, CDR1 is LNHDA, CDR2 SQIVND (reference sequence). Trimming took 3 bases from V and 4 from J; bases not matched to a gene: 7. The CDR3 length is 16 residues. This CDR3 reads CASSMVSSGGLETQYF. For the CDR3, the DNA is TGTGCCAGTAGTATGGTTTCTAGCGGGGGGCTAGAGACCCAGTACTTC.